The 14 T cell receptor beta chains listed next were all sequenced from one sample in a study of blood T cell repertoires in COVID-19. Sequenced by immunoSEQ multiplex PCR; TCRdb stores in-frame clones only, minus some. The sample yields about 500,000 clones, around nine tenths seen once. Sequencing input: peripheral blood. These receptors were taken from a woman aged 45-65 years with COVID-19, enrolled during active disease.

The chain carries TRBV5-1 and TRBJ2-2, with 9 bases that match TRBD1. This CDR3 comprises 15 residues. Trimming cost V 0 bases and J 7 bases; bases outside gene matches: 4. CDR1 SGHRS and CDR2 YFSETQ come from the germline V gene. The CDR3 loop is CASSLDRGLSGELFF. The CDR3, as DNA: TGCGCCAGCAGCTTGGACAGGGGGCTTAGCGGGGAGCTGTTTTTT.

The gene calls are TRBV5-1 and TRBJ1-2; TRBD1 might be the D (6 bases). Between the trimmed V and J ends, which lost 4 bases and 5 bases, there was a span of 12 bases. The CDR3 is 13 amino acids. Germline CDR1 and CDR2: SGHRS and YFSETQ. Here the CDR3 DNA reads TGCGCCAGCAGCCCGGACAGCTTATATGGCTACACCTTC. Amino acids: CASSPDSLYGYTF. Full variable domain (missing parts from reference TRBV5-1 and TRBJ1-2): KAGVTQTPRYLIKTRGQQVTLSCSPISGHRSVSWYQQTPGQGLQFLFEYFSETQRNKGNFPGRFSGRQFSNSRSEMNVSTLELGDSALYLCASSPDSLYGYTFGSGTRLTVV.

This chain connects TRBV28 to TRBJ2-7, with 8 nucleotides matching TRBD1. Germline V gives CDR1 MDHEN, CDR2 SYDVKM. Trimming took 5 bases from V and 6 from J; bases not matched to a gene: 9. There are 14 residues in the CDR3. The CDR3 here is CASSEGQVDGEQYF. The CDR3 bases are TGTGCCAGCAGTGAGGGACAGGTCGACGGCGAGCAGTACTTC.

This clone has only a few counts. The rearrangement uses TRBV7-9 and TRBJ2-5; 7 bases fit TRBD2. The V and J ends lost 2 bases and 7 bases, in that order; junction bases with no gene match: 4. In germline, CDR1 is SEHNR, CDR2 FQNEAQ (reference sequence). The CDR3 loop spans 13 amino acids. The CDR3 protein is CASSLSGRGTQYF. DNA for the CDR3: TGTGCCAGCAGCTTAAGTGGGAGGGGGACCCAGTACTTC.

This rearrangement joins TRBV7-3 to TRBJ2-5, with 8 bases fitting TRBD1. The CDR3 totals 15 residues. Germline V gives CDR1 SGHTA, CDR2 FQGTGA. The V and J ends lost 5 bases and 9 bases, in that order; junction bases with no gene match: 14. In nucleotides, the CDR3 is TGTGCCAGCAGCCCGAGACAGGGGCCCATGGAGGCCCAGTACTTC. It encodes CASSPRQGPMEAQYF.

CDR3 in amino acids: CASSGVGLAGGRSYNEQFF. Written as DNA, the CDR3 is TGTGCCAGCAGCGGGGTCGGACTAGCGGGGGGGCGGTCCTACAATGAGCAGTTCTTC. The chain has TRBV5-4 and TRBJ2-1; 15 bases line up with TRBD2. The CDR3 runs 19 residues. CDR1 and CDR2 (germline): SGHNT, YYREEE (reference sequence). With V trimmed by 4 bases and J by 1 base, 9 bases remained unmatched.

This chain links TRBV12-3 or TRBV12-4 with TRBJ1-4; D may be TRBD1 (5 bases). The V gene lost 8 bases and the J gene lost 7 bases, with 14 bases spanning the gap. CDR3 length equals 13 residues. CDR3 bases: TGTGCCAGCTGCTATGGGGCTCGTGAAAAACTGTTTTTT. Translating gives CASCYGAREKLFF.

V gene TRBV4-1 combines with J gene TRBJ1-4; the D gene is possibly TRBD1 (5 bases). The V and J ends lost 1 base and 0 bases respectively, with 9 bases between them. CDR1 is MGHRA and CDR2 is YSYEKL in the germline V gene. CDR3 length: 16 amino acids. DNA of the CDR3: TGCGCCAGCAGCCAAGCGGGGGACCCAACTAATGAAAAACTGTTTTTT. Protein product: CASSQAGDPTNEKLFF.

This rearrangement joins TRBV2 to TRBJ1-4, with TRBD1 matching over 9 bases. Trimming at V came to 8 bases and at J to 4 bases, leaving 14 bases not matched to a gene. This CDR3 spans 17 amino acids. Per the germline V gene, CDR1 is SNHLY and CDR2 is FYNNEI. CDR3 in amino acids: CASLARDRVIGNEKLFF. As DNA, the CDR3 is TGTGCCAGCCTGGCCCGGGACAGGGTTATCGGTAATGAAAAACTGTTTTTT.

The rearrangement links TRBV19 to TRBJ1-1; the match to TRBD1 covers 9 bases. Germline V gene data show CDR1 as LNHDA and CDR2 as SQIVND (reference sequence). This CDR3 region has 17 residues. Trimming cost V 5 bases and J 4 bases; bases outside gene matches: 14. The CDR3 DNA reads TGTGCCAGTAGTCCTCTCCCGGGACAGGGCCCGGGCACTGAAGCTTTCTTT. Amino acid sequence: CASSPLPGQGPGTEAFF.

The V gene is TRBV10-3, the J gene TRBJ2-1; no reliable D call. Trimming took 8 bases from V and 2 from J, leaving 19 bases between them. This CDR3 spans 16 amino acids. Germline CDR1 ENHRY, CDR2 SYGVKD. For the CDR3, the DNA is TGTGCCATCCGTCGTAATTTTATAGACACCTACAATGAGCAGTTCTTC. Protein product: CAIRRNFIDTYNEQFF.

This sequence joins TRBV5-1 and TRBJ2-2; perhaps TRBD2 as D (6 bases). From germline, CDR1 is SGHRS and CDR2 YFSETQ. The CDR3 is made up of 15 amino acids. The V gene lost 0 bases and the J gene lost 3 bases, with 9 bases spanning the gap. CDR3 DNA: TGCGCCAGCAGCTTGGTTAGCGGTGACACCGGGGAGCTGTTTTTT. As protein: CASSLVSGDTGELFF.

This rearrangement joins TRBV29-1 to TRBJ1-1; D uncertain. The CDR3 extends over 11 amino acids. The germline gives CDR1 SQVTM, CDR2 ANQGSEA. V was trimmed by 5 bases and J by 6 bases, leaving 10 bases between them. For the CDR3, the DNA is TGCAGCGTTACCCTGGAGGCTGAAGCTTTCTTT. Amino acids: CSVTLEAEAFF.

The chain combines TRBV2 with TRBJ1-1; TRBD1 aligns across 8 bases. Trimming took 6 bases from V and 0 from J; bases not matched to a gene: 6. The CDR3 sequence is 15 residues long. Germline V gene lookup returns CDR1 SNHLY and CDR2 FYNNEI. CDR3 loop: CASRDWTGMNTEAFF. DNA of the CDR3: TGTGCCAGCAGAGACTGGACAGGGATGAACACTGAAGCTTTCTTT.